Listed below are T cell receptor beta chains from one sample, sequenced in a study of blood T cell repertoires in COVID-19. TCRdb's copy holds only in-frame clones and misses some; the assay was immunoSEQ multiplex PCR. The sample consists of over 400,000 clones, 85% to 90% of them appearing once. Sequencing was done on a sample of peripheral blood. These TCRs come from a woman aged 45-59 years with COVID-19, enrolled during active disease. Both conserved end residues are part of each CDR3. The D gene is left open where the match is weak. Clone size, where shown, is once, few, many, or a class for clones that have expanded.

size	D	J	V	CDR3	DNA
-	TRBD1	TRBJ1-4	TRBV5-6	CASSRDRDAGSEKLFF	TGTGCCAGCAGCCGGGACAGGGATGCGGGGAGTGAAAAACTGTTTTTT
-	TRBD1	TRBJ2-1	TRBV11-3	CASSLTGGYEQFF	TGTGCCAGCAGCTTAACAGGGGGCTATGAGCAGTTCTTC
-	TRBD1	TRBJ2-7	TRBV25-1	CASSEGDSISYEQYF	TGTGCCAGCAGTGAAGGGGACAGCATCTCCTACGAGCAGTACTTC
-	-	TRBJ2-3	TRBV10-2	CASSDSADTQYF	TGCGCCAGCAGTGACTCGGCAGATACGCAGTATTTT
-	TRBD2	TRBJ2-7	TRBV12-5	CASGPTGTSGAEQYF	TGTGCTAGTGGCCCGACCGGGACTAGCGGGGCCGAGCAGTACTTC
-	-	TRBJ1-5	TRBV28	CASSPDNQPQHF	TGTGCCAGCAGTCCAGATAATCAGCCCCAGCATTTT
-	-	TRBJ2-2	TRBV6-5	CASTRANTGELFF	TGTGCCAGCACCAGGGCAAACACCGGGGAGCTGTTTTTT
-	-	TRBJ2-2	TRBV6-6	CASSYHPRGPGGELFF	TGTGCCAGCAGTTACCATCCCCGGGGTCCAGGCGGGGAGCTGTTTTTT
-	-	TRBJ2-1	TRBV9	CASSAQRRGGVQFF	TGTGCCAGCAGCGCTCAAAGAAGGGGGGGTGTTCAGTTCTTC
-	TRBD1	TRBJ2-7	TRBV7-9	CASSSLTGSTPYF	TGTGCCAGCAGCTCCTTGACAGGGAGCACGCCGTACTTC
-	TRBD2	TRBJ2-2	TRBV4-2	CASSPISGGNTGELFF	TGTGCCAGCAGTCCGATTAGCGGGGGAAACACCGGGGAGCTGTTTTTT
-	-	TRBJ1-5	TRBV7-9	CASSLAGLLSADQPQHF	TGTGCCAGCAGCTTAGCGGGACTCCTCAGTGCTGATCAGCCCCAGCATTTT
few	-	TRBJ2-2	TRBV10-1	CASSDSNTGELFF	TGCGCCAGCAGTGACTCGAACACCGGGGAGCTGTTTTTT
few	-	TRBJ2-2	TRBV5-1	CASSLENSGGTGELFF	TGCGCCAGCAGCTTGGAGAACTCGGGTGGCACCGGGGAGCTGTTTTTT
-	-	TRBJ2-1	TRBV18	CASSPDYEQFF	TGTGCCAGCTCCCCAGACTATGAGCAGTTCTTC
-	TRBD1	TRBJ1-2	TRBV7-8	CASSTDDRERAVTF	TGTGCCAGCAGCACCGATGACAGGGAAAGGGCTGTCACCTTC
-	TRBD1	TRBJ1-1	TRBV19	CASSSTSGGTEAFF	TGTGCCAGCTCAAGTACCTCAGGGGGCACTGAAGCTTTCTTT
-	-	TRBJ2-1	TRBV7-2	CASSFLRTGRNEQFF	TGTGCCAGCAGCTTTTTACGAACAGGGCGCAATGAGCAGTTCTTC
-	-	TRBJ1-1	TRBV5-1	CASSSGGQVNTEAFF	TGCGCCAGCAGCTCGGGGGGGCAGGTGAACACTGAAGCTTTCTTT
-	TRBD1	TRBJ1-1	TRBV5-1	CASSLGEIAGQGKKNTEAFF	TGCGCCAGCAGCTTGGGTGAGATTGCGGGACAGGGGAAGAAGAACACTGAAGCTTTCTTT
-	-	TRBJ1-2	TRBV4-1	CASSQARAMNGYTF	TGCGCCAGCAGCCAGGCCAGGGCCATGAATGGCTACACCTTC
-	TRBD1	TRBJ1-4	TRBV9	CASSGGTALSEKLFF	TGTGCCAGCAGCGGGGGGACAGCCCTATCTGAAAAACTGTTTTTT
once	TRBD2	TRBJ2-7	TRBV6-2/TRBV6-3	CASSYSRGGGTYEQYF	TGTGCCAGCAGTTACTCGCGGGGCGGGGGAACGTACGAGCAGTACTTC
-	-	TRBJ1-3	TRBV10-2	CASSAGAGNTIYF	TGCGCCAGCAGTGCGGGGGCTGGAAACACCATATATTTT
-	-	TRBJ2-1	TRBV19	CASSIGDLSEQFF	TGTGCCAGTAGTATAGGGGACTTGAGTGAGCAGTTCTTC
-	TRBD2	TRBJ2-5	TRBV24-1	CATSDLASGEQETQYF	TGTGCCACCAGTGATTTGGCTAGCGGGGAACAAGAGACCCAGTACTTC
-	-	TRBJ1-3	TRBV3-1/TRBV3-2	CASSQDASSGNTIYF	TGTGCCAGCAGCCAAGATGCTAGCTCTGGAAACACCATATATTTT
-	TRBD1	TRBJ1-4	TRBV7-9	CASSYGQGTEKLFF	TGTGCCAGCAGCTATGGACAGGGAACTGAAAAACTGTTTTTT
-	-	TRBJ1-5	TRBV2	CASSELGAVQPQHF	TGTGCCAGCAGTGAGTTAGGGGCCGTTCAGCCCCAGCATTTT
-	-	TRBJ1-6	TRBV3-1/TRBV3-2	CASSQDLFYNSPLHF	TGTGCCAGCAGCCAAGATCTGTTTTATAATTCACCCCTCCACTTT
few	TRBD1	TRBJ1-1	TRBV19	CATFGGTAGGTEAFF	TGTGCCACCTTCGGAGGGACAGCGGGGGGCACTGAAGCTTTCTTT
-	-	TRBJ1-3	TRBV5-1	CASSLGQGGMYF	TGCGCCAGCAGCCTGGGCCAGGGCGGGATGTATTTT
-	TRBD1	TRBJ1-1	TRBV25-1	CASRSTGGTEAFF	TGTGCCAGCAGGTCGACAGGGGGGACTGAAGCTTTCTTT
-	-	TRBJ1-2	TRBV6-5	CASSGGRLNYGYTF	TGTGCCAGTTCCGGGGGACGGCTTAACTATGGCTACACCTTC
-	TRBD2	TRBJ2-3	TRBV3-1/TRBV3-2	CASSQVGGSGGVGTDTQYF	TGTGCCAGCAGCCAAGTCGGCGGTAGCGGGGGGGTAGGTACAGATACGCAGTATTTT
-	TRBD1	TRBJ1-4	TRBV6-5	CASSVDRAAEKLFF	TGTGCCAGCAGCGTAGACAGGGCGGCAGAAAAACTGTTTTTT
-	-	TRBJ1-2	TRBV19	CASSIKAANYGYTF	TGTGCCAGTAGTATAAAGGCGGCTAACTATGGCTACACCTTC
few	TRBD1	TRBJ1-5	TRBV2	CASSAGQGVYQPQHF	TGTGCCAGCAGTGCTGGTCAGGGGGTCTATCAGCCCCAGCATTTT
-	TRBD1	TRBJ2-1	TRBV5-6	CASSRQGVYNEQFF	TGTGCCAGCAGTCGACAGGGGGTCTACAATGAGCAGTTCTTC
few	-	TRBJ2-7	TRBV5-1	CASNLVSGSYEQYF	TGCGCCAGCAACCTCGTTAGCGGCTCCTACGAGCAGTACTTC
-	TRBD1	TRBJ1-5	TRBV5-5	CASSGVQGGDQPQHF	TGTGCCAGCAGCGGCGTTCAAGGGGGCGATCAGCCCCAGCATTTT
-	TRBD2	TRBJ2-3	TRBV5-6	CASVDSGEGTDTQYF	TGTGCCAGCGTAGATAGCGGGGAGGGCACAGATACGCAGTATTTT
-	-	TRBJ2-3	TRBV7-2	CASSLRGGAIADTQYF	TGTGCCAGCAGCTTAAGGGGGGGGGCGATCGCAGATACGCAGTATTTT
once	TRBD1	TRBJ1-2	TRBV19	CASSLNRDRAKGYGYTF	TGTGCCAGTAGTTTAAACCGGGACAGGGCTAAAGGCTATGGCTACACCTTC
-	-	TRBJ1-2	TRBV27	CASSPTVTYGYTF	TGTGCCAGCAGCCCGACAGTTACATATGGCTACACCTTC
-	TRBD1	TRBJ2-5	TRBV13	CASSLVTGGQETQYF	TGTGCCAGCAGCTTAGTGACAGGGGGCCAAGAGACCCAGTACTTC
-	-	TRBJ1-2	TRBV5-1	CASSLERRDGYTF	TGCGCCAGCAGCTTGGAGAGGAGGGATGGCTACACCTTC
once	-	TRBJ1-1	TRBV5-1	CASSSFGTMNTEAFF	TGCGCCAGCAGCTCCTTCGGAACTATGAACACTGAAGCTTTCTTT
-	TRBD1	TRBJ1-2	TRBV6-1	CASSEVGRQGNGYTF	TGTGCCAGCAGTGAAGTGGGCCGACAGGGGAATGGCTACACCTTC
-	-	TRBJ1-4	TRBV18	CASSVGQPNEKLFF	TGTGCCAGCTCAGTAGGACAGCCAAATGAAAAACTGTTTTTT